The 9 T cell receptor beta chains below were found in one sample sequenced in a study of blood T cell repertoires in COVID-19. Libraries were prepared by immunoSEQ multiplex PCR; TCRdb keeps only in-frame clonotypes and omits some of them. This sample carries about 230,000 clones, 70% to 90% of them seen once, and the ten largest clones take 0.98%. The sequenced material came from peripheral blood. These receptors originate from a man aged 35 to 55 with acute or convalescent COVID-19.

V gene TRBV7-9 combines with J gene TRBJ1-1, with TRBD1 as a possible D gene (6 bases). This CDR3 has 16 amino acids. CDR1 is SEHNR, CDR2 FQNEAQ, per germline (reference sequence). The germline V and J ends were trimmed by 5 bases and 7 bases, with 23 bases remaining between them. CDR3 nucleotide sequence: TGTGCCAGCAGCCTCGCGACAGGTCGCCGTGGTGGTGAAGCTTTCTTT. Translation gives CASSLATGRRGGEAFF.

The chain joins TRBV18 to TRBJ1-3; D gene unclear. The CDR3 length is 15 residues. V was cut by 0 bases and J by 6 bases, with 12 bases left in between. Looked up from germline, CDR1 is KGHSH and CDR2 is LQKENI. The CDR3 reads CASSPPSRSQNTIYF. The CDR3 region has the DNA TGTGCCAGCTCACCACCGTCCAGGTCGCAAAACACCATATATTTT. Complete variable domain (other parts from reference TRBV18 and TRBJ1-3): NAGVMQNPRHLVRRRGQEARLRCSPMKGHSHVYWYRQLPEEGLKFMVYLQKENIIDESGMPKERFSAEFPKEGPSILRIQQVVRGDSAAYFCASSPPSRSQNTIYFGEGSWLTVV.

V is TRBV30 and J is TRBJ1-5; possibly TRBD1 for D (5 bases). The CDR3 is made up of 12 amino acids. Germline V CDR1 and CDR2: GTSNPN, SVGIG (reference sequence). The V end was cut by 5 bases, the J end by 6 bases, with 11 bases between. The CDR3 DNA follows: TGTGCCTGGGATCAGGGTTCTCAGCCCCAGCATTTT. Its translation: CAWDQGSQPQHF.

This clone was picked up one time. The chain combines TRBV7-5 with TRBJ1-6. TRBV7-5 is described as a pseudogene. The CDR3 length is 19 residues. The CDR3 sequence is CARSVAPGLRSSYNSPLHF. CDR3 DNA sequence: TGTGCCAGAAGCGTTGCGCCGGGACTGAGGAGCTCCTATAATTCACCCCTCCACTTT.

The genes are TRBV3-1 (or the pseudogene TRBV3-2) and TRBJ2-7, with D possibly TRBD2 on 5 matching bases. The V end was cut by 0 bases, the J end by 0 bases, with 15 bases between. This CDR3 is 17 amino acids long. The V gene's germline CDR1 is LGHDT and CDR2 YNNKEL (reference sequence). The CDR3 DNA follows: TGTGCCAGCAGCCAAGATATGAGCGGACTGATCTCCTACGAGCAGTACTTC. This sequence encodes CASSQDMSGLISYEQYF.

The chain employs TRBV28 and TRBJ1-1; unclear D gene. The germline V and J ends were trimmed by 3 bases and 0 bases, with 14 bases remaining between them. Germline CDR1 MDHEN, CDR2 SYDVKM. The CDR3 is made up of 16 amino acids. This chain's CDR3 is CASSFPREYMNTEAFF. CDR3 coding DNA: TGTGCCAGCAGTTTTCCGCGGGAATACATGAACACTGAAGCTTTCTTT.

This chain connects TRBV3-1 (or the pseudogene TRBV3-2) to TRBJ2-5; D is unclear. Trimming removed 0 bases at V and 5 bases at J, with 22 bases between. The CDR3 consists of 18 residues. The V gene's germline CDR1 is LGHDT and CDR2 YNNKEL (reference sequence). As DNA, the CDR3 is TGTGCCAGCAGCCAAGATCTTAGCCTCCTTTCCCTGACGGAGACCCAGTACTTC. Its protein product is CASSQDLSLLSLTETQYF.

This clone has more than one count but fewer than ten. The V call is TRBV6-1, the J call TRBJ1-1; 7 bases are a match to TRBD1. The CDR3 runs 16 residues. The J segment lost 6 bases and the V segment lost 3 bases, leaving 13 bases of the junction unmatched. CDR1 MNHNS and CDR2 SASEGT come from the germline V gene. The CDR3 sequence is CASSDQGEDPRAEAFF. The CDR3 nucleotides read TGTGCCAGCAGTGACCAGGGGGAGGACCCGAGGGCTGAAGCTTTCTTT.

The chain has TRBV9 and TRBJ2-1; 14 bases are shared with TRBD2. CDR1 and CDR2 (germline): SGDLS, YYNGEE. V dropped 0 bases and J dropped 3; count of bases not matched to a gene: 8. CDR3 size: 19 residues. This CDR3 is CASSVGEGTSGGRYNEQFF. In DNA, the CDR3 is TGTGCCAGCAGCGTAGGGGAGGGGACTAGCGGGGGACGCTACAATGAGCAGTTCTTC.